This T cell receptor (beta chain) was sequenced in a study of CD8 T cells in Susac syndrome. Study observations and caveats: Clonal CD8+ expansion in Susac was highest in TEMRA cells and active patients. Across the total CD8+ repertoires, 15 to 20 Susac-specific public clones were detected, and across the CD8+ TEMRA repertoires, roughly 5 such clones were detected. The study conceded that relatively few individuals underwent its TCR sequencing and HLA analysis.

It was with random hexamers that about 0.45 to 1 ug RNA was reverse transcribed. The TCR beta CDR3 was amplified by immunoSEQ multiplex PCR across 54 Vbeta, 13 Jbeta. TCRdb reprocessed the immunoSEQ multiplex PCR reads via MiXCR and lists one record per CDR3 protein. Among 120,000 or so distinct CDR3 sequences, more than 90% were seen once, and the ten largest hold approximately 0.2%. V lost 5 bases, J lost 3 bases, and 13 bases stayed unmatched. The CDR3 is made up of 17 amino acids. Germline V gene data show CDR1 as PRHDT and CDR2 as FYEKMQ (reference sequence). In regard to this clonotype: The target antigen is unknown.

This chain links TRBV13 with TRBJ1-1; 9 bases agree with TRBD1. This receptor was identified in a human donor with Susac syndrome. Sequencing was carried out using CD8+ T cells from PBMCs. The CDR3: CASSPSPGTGLDTEAFF. DNA of the CDR3: TGTGCCAGCAGCCCAAGTCCCGGGACAGGGTTGGACACTGAAGCTTTCTTT.